This section outlines one T cell receptor (beta chain) sequence together with its context. As yet, its antigen is unknown. Assay: immunoSEQ multiplex PCR; the TCRdb copy retains only in-frame clones and omits some. This table has 150,000 to 200,000 clones, less than 95% appearing once. CDR3 length: 15 amino acids. The V gene lost 5 bases and the J gene lost 3 bases, with 13 bases spanning the gap. The germline gives CDR1 KGHSH, CDR2 LQKENI. The sample originates from a study of T cell responses to AZD1222 COVID-19 vaccine. On the study more broadly: Combined were second doses at about 4 or about 12 weeks. Whole-study findings and limits: Just a handful of AZD1222 recipients were seropositive at baseline.

Sequencing was performed on peripheral blood, taken on day 0 of AZD1222 vaccination. This TCR derives from an adult in good health. The rearrangement links TRBV18 to TRBJ1-4, with D tentatively TRBD1 (6 bases). The CDR3 loop reads CASSENRVANEKLFF. CDR3 in DNA: TGTGCCAGCTCAGAAAACAGGGTGGCTAATGAAAAACTGTTTTTT.